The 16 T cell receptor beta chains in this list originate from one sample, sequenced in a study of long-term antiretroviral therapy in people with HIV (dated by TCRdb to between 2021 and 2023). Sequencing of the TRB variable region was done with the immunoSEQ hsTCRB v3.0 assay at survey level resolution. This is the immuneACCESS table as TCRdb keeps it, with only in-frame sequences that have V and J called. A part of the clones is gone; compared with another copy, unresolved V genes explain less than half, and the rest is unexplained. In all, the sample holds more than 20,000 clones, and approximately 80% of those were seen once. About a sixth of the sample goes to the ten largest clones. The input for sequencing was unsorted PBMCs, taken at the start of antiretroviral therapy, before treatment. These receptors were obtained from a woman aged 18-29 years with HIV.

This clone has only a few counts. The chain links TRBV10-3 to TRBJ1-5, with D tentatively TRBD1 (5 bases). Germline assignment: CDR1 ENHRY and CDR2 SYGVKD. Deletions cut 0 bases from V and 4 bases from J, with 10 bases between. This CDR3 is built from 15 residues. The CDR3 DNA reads TGTGCCATCAGTGAGTCAGACAGTACGAATCAGCCCCAGCATTTT. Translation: CAISESDSTNQPQHF.

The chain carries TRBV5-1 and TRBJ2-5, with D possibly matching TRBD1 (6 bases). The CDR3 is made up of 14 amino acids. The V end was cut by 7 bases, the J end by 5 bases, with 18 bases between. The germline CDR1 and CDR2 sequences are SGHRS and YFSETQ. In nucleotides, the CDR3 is TGCGCCAGCGCCAAAGGAACAGGGAAGGAGACCCAGTACTTC. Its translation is CASAKGTGKETQYF. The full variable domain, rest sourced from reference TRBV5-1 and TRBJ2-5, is KAGVTQTPRYLIKTRGQQVTLSCSPISGHRSVSWYQQTPGQGLQFLFEYFSETQRNKGNFPGRFSGRQFSNSRSEMNVSTLELGDSALYLCASAKGTGKETQYFGPGTRLLVL.

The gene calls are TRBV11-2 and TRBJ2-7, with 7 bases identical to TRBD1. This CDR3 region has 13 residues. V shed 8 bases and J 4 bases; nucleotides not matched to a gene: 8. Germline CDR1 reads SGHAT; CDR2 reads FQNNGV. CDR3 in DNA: TGTGCCAGCGCAACCTGGGACAGTTACGAGCAGTACTTC. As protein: CASATWDSYEQYF.

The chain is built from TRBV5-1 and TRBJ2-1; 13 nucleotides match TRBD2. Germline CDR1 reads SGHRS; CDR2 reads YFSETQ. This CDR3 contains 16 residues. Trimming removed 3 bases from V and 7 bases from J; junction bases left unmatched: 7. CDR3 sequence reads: CASSSPGLAGSNEQFF. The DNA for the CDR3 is TGCGCCAGCAGCTCGCCGGGACTAGCGGGGTCTAATGAGCAGTTCTTC.

CDR3 protein: CASSPYGLAGPKNEQFF. CDR3 coding DNA: TGCGCCAGCAGCCCCTACGGACTAGCGGGTCCGAAAAATGAGCAGTTCTTC. The chain employs TRBV4-3 and TRBJ2-1; TRBD2 matches 11 bases. V was pared by 4 bases and J by 7 bases, with 12 bases of the junction left unmatched. The germline V gene has CDR1 LGHNA and CDR2 YSLEER. The CDR3 length is 17 residues.

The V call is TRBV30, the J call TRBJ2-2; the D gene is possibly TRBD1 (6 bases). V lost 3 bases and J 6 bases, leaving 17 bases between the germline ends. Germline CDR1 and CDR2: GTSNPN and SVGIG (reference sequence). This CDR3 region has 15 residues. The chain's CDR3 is CAWRNQGILAGELFF. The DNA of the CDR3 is TGTGCCTGGAGGAATCAGGGGATTTTAGCCGGGGAGCTGTTTTTT.

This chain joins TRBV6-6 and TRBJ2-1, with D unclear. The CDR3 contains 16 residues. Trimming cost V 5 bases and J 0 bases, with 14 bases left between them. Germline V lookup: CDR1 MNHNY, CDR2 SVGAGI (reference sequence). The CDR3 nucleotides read TGTGCCAGCAGTACCCCGGACGGTAGCTCCTACAATGAGCAGTTCTTC. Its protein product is CASSTPDGSSYNEQFF.

The CDR3 is CASSPDRGRDYGYTF. In nucleotides, the CDR3 is TGTGCCAGCAGCCCAGACAGGGGGCGAGACTATGGCTACACCTTC. J is TRBJ1-2 and V is TRBV2; the match to TRBD1 covers 10 bases. Germline loops: CDR1 SNHLY, CDR2 FYNNEI. The CDR3 runs 15 residues. After removal of 6 bases from V and 3 bases from J, the junction contained 7 bases not matched to a gene.

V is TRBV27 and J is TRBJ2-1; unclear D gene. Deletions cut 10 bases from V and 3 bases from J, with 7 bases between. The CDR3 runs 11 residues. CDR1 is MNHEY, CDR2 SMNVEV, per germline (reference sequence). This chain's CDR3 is CATYGYNEQFF. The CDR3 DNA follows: TGTGCCACCTACGGCTACAATGAGCAGTTCTTC.

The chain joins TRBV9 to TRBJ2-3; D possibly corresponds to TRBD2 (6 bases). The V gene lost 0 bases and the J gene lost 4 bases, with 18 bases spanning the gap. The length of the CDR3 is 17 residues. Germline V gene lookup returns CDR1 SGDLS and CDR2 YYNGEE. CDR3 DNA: TGTGCCAGCAGCGTAGCGGTTCGCGGGGCGACGCCAGATACGCAGTATTTT. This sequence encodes CASSVAVRGATPDTQYF.

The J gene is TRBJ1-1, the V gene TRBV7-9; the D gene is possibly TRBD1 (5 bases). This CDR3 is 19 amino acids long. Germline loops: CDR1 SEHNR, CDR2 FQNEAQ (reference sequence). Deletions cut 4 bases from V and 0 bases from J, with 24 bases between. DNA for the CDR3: TGTGCCAGCAGCTCCCCAGCCCAGGGAGCCTTAGTCATGAACACTGAAGCTTTCTTT. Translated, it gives CASSSPAQGALVMNTEAFF.

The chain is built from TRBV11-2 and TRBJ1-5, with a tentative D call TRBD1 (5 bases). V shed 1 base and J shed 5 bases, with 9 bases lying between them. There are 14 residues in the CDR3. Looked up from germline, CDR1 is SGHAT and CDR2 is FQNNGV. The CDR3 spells CASSLGGSHQPQHF. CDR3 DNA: TGTGCCAGCAGCTTAGGGGGGTCGCATCAGCCCCAGCATTTT.

The CDR3 DNA reads as TGCGCCAGCAGCTTGGGCACACAGAGCCCCGTTGGCTACACCTTC. It codes for CASSLGTQSPVGYTF. V and J are TRBV5-1 and TRBJ1-2; D gene ambiguous. The CDR3 length is 15 residues. Germline assignment: CDR1 SGHRS and CDR2 YFSETQ. Trimming took 0 bases from V and 7 from J, leaving 16 bases between them.

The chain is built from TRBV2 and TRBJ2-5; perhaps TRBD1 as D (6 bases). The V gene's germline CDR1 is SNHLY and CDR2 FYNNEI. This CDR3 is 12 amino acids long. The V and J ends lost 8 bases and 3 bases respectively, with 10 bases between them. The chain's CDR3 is CASEKGEETQYF. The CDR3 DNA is TGTGCCAGCGAGAAGGGGGAAGAGACCCAGTACTTC.

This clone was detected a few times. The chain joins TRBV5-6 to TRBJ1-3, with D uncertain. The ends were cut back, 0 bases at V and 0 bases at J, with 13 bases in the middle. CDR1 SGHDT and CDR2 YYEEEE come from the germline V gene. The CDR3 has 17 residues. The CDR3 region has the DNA TGTGCCAGCAGCTTGGCCGGAGAGGTACTCTCTGGAAACACCATATATTTT. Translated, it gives CASSLAGEVLSGNTIYF.

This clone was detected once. The CDR3, as DNA: TGTGCCAGCTCACCCGGGGGACAGGGGGCGATTGAGGAGCAGTACTTC. Its translation is CASSPGGQGAIEEQYF. This chain uses TRBV18 with TRBJ2-7; TRBD1 aligns across 12 bases. Unmatched junction bases numbered 10, after V lost 3 bases and J lost 7 bases. The CDR3 has 16 residues. Germline-derived CDR1 and CDR2 are KGHSH and LQKENI.